This T cell receptor (beta chain) came from a study of shared clonotypes between healthy human individuals. Findings and caveats of the study: Generally, naive subsets (rather than memory subsets) showed larger estimated richness. Blood alone was sampled, and tissue repertoires likely differ. In a few donors, around 5% of naive CD4 clonotypes appeared in common.

As for this clone: What it binds is not known. At one end, the junction sequence differs from germline, possibly due to a read error.

Terminally differentiated effector memory CD45RA+ cells were excluded from the naive CD8 cells, which were CD45RO-negative and positively selected for CCR7. Healthy adults negative for HIV, lacking recent acute infections or vaccinations, served as donors. Assay used: immunoSEQ multiplex PCR; TCRdb lists only in-frame clones, some missing. This table holds 750,000 to 1,000,000 clones, 90% to 95% found once. Germline V CDR1 and CDR2: MNHEY, SVGAGI. The CDR3 has 15 residues. The sequencing sample was made of naive CD8+ T cells sorted from blood. The sequence was collected from a man between 25 and 39 years old in good health. The chain couples TRBV6-5 to TRBJ2-7; possible D gene TRBD2, 5 bases. CDR3 region: CASNPGWEPTYEQYF. The CDR3 DNA follows: TGTGCGAGCAACCCCGGGTGGGAGCCCACCTACGAGCAGTACTTC.